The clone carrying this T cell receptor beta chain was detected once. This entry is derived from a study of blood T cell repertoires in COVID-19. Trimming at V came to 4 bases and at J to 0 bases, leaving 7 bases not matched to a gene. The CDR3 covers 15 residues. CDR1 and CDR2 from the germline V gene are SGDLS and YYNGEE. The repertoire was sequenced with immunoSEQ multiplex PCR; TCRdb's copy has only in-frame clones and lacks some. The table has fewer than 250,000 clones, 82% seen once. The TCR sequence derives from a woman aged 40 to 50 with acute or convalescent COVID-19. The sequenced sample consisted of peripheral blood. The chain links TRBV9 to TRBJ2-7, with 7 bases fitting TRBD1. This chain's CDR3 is CASSPRDRSSYEQYF. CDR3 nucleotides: TGTGCCAGCAGCCCCAGGGACAGAAGCTCCTACGAGCAGTACTTC.